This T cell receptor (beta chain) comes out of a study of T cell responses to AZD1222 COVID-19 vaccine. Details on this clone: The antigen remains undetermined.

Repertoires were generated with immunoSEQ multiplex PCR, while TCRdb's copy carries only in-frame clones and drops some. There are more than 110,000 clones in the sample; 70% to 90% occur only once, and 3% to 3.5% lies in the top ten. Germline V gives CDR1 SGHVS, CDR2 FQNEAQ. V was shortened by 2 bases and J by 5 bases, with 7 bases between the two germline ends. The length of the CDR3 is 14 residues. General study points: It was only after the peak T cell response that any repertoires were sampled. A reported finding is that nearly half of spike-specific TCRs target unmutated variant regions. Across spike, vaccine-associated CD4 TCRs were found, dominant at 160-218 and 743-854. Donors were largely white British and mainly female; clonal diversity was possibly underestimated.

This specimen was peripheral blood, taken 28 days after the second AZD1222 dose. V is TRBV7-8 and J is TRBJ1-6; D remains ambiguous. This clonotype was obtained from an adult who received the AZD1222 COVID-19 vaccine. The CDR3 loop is CASSLSQNNSPLHF. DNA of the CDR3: TGTGCCAGCAGCTTAAGCCAAAATAATTCACCCCTCCACTTT.